Here is one T cell receptor (beta chain) with its context. Trimming at V came to 0 bases and at J to 1 base, leaving 2 bases not matched to a gene. Germline V CDR1 and CDR2: SGHRS, YFSETQ. The CDR3 has 16 residues. The sample originates from a study of shared T cell receptors in the human thymus. Some clones are missing from TCRdb's copy, which holds only in-frame ones; the method was immunoSEQ multiplex PCR. The sample has about 610,000 clones; approximately 88% are singletons. This same sample was also part of a study on human thymus T cells.

The receptor was isolated from a boy less than two years old with a congenital heart defect. This chain uses TRBV5-1 with TRBJ2-7; 12 bases line up with TRBD2. The sequencing sample was made of thymocytes. CDR3 amino acids: CASSLELAGGSYEQYF. CDR3 in DNA: TGCGCCAGCAGCTTGGAACTAGCGGGAGGATCCTACGAGCAGTACTTC.